This TCR beta chain was documented in a study of regulatory T cells in long-lasting Graves disease. This clonotype was found many times. The antigen remains undetermined. Relying on iRepertoire HTBI primers and Arm-PCR of CDR3 regions, the team built TCR beta libraries. TCRdb re-called the multiplex PCR reads through MiXCR, storing one row per CDR3 protein. In the table there are about 310,000 distinct CDR3 sequences, roughly 21% of which are singletons. Time point given: persistent/refractory GD, antithyroid drugs over 5 years with positive TRAb. RNA extracted from PBMCs served as the sequencing template. American Thyroid Association guidelines defined how Graves' disease was diagnosed. Trimming pared 6 bases from V and 4 bases from J, leaving 9 bases between. The CDR3 has 13 amino acids. Study findings and constraints: Favoring TRBV28, TRBJ1-2 and TRBJ2-5 was a feature seen in persistent disease.

The sequencing here drew on peripheral blood mononuclear cells (PBMCs), taken when the disease was refractory, from a patient treated with antithyroid drugs. The V call is TRBV12-3 or TRBV12-4, the J call TRBJ1-4; maybe TRBD1 (6 bases). This TCR was sampled from a female donor with Graves disease. The DNA for the CDR3 is TGTGCCAGCAGGAGGGGGGGTAATGAAAAACTGTTTTTT. Translated: CASRRGGNEKLFF.